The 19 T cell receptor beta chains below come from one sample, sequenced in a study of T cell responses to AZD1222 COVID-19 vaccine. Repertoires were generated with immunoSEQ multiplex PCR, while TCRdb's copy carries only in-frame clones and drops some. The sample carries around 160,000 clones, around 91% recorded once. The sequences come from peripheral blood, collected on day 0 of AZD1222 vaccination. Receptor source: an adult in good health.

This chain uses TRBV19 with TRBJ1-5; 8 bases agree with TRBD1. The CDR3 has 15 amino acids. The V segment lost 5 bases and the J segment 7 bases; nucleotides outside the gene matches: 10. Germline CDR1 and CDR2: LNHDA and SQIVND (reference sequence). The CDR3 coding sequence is TGTGCCAGTAGTTTCCGGGACAGGATAGGGCAGCCCCAGCATTTT. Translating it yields CASSFRDRIGQPQHF.

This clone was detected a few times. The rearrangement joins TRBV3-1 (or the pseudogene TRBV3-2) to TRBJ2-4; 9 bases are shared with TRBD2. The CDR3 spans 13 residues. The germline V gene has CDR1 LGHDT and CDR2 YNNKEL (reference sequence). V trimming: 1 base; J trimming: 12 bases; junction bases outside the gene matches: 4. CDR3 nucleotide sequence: TGTGCCAGCAGCCAAGGACTAGCGGTTAATCAGTACTTC. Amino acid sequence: CASSQGLAVNQYF.

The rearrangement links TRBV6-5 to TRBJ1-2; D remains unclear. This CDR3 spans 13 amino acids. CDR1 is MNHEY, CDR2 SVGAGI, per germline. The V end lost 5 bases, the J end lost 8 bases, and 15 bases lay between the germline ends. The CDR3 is CASSTRPAAGYTF. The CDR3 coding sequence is TGTGCCAGCAGTACCCGCCCAGCGGCCGGCTACACCTTC.

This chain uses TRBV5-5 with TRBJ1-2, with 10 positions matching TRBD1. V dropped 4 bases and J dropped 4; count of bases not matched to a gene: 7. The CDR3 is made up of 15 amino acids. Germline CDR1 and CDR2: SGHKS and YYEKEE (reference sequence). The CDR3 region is CASSRGDRGVYGYTF. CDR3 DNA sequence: TGTGCCAGCAGCAGAGGGGACAGGGGTGTCTATGGCTACACCTTC.

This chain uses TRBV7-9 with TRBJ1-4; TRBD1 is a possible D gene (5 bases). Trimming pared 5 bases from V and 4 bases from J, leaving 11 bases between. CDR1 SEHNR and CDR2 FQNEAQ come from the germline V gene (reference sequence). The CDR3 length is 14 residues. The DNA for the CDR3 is TGTGCCAGCAGCCGAGACAGTTTTAATGAAAAACTGTTTTTT. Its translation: CASSRDSFNEKLFF.

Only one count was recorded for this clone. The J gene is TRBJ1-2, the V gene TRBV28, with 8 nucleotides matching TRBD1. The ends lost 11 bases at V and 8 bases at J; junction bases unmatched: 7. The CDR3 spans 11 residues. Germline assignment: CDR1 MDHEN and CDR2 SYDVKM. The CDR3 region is CAVRGPPGYTF. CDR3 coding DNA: TGTGCCGTCAGGGGGCCCCCCGGCTACACCTTC.

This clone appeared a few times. CDR3 nucleotide sequence: TGTGCCAGCAGTGACCACAGGTACGAGCAGTACTTC. It specifies CASSDHRYEQYF. The chain carries TRBV6-2 or TRBV6-3 and TRBJ2-7, with a weak D call TRBD1 (5 bases). Looked up from germline, CDR1 is MNHEY and CDR2 is SVGEGT. The CDR3 is 12 amino acids. Trimming pared 5 bases from V and 4 bases from J, leaving 9 bases between.

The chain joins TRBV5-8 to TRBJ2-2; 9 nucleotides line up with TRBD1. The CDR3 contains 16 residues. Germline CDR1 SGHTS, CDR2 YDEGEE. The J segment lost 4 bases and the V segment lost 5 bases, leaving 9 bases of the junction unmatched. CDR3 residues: CASRHRGTGSTGELFF. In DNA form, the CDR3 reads TGTGCCAGCAGACATAGAGGGACAGGGTCCACCGGGGAGCTGTTTTTT.

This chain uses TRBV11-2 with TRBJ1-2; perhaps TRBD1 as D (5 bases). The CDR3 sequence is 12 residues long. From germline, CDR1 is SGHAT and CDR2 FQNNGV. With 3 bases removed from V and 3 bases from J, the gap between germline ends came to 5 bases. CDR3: CASSLGHYGYTF. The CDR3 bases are TGTGCCAGCAGCTTGGGACACTATGGCTACACCTTC.

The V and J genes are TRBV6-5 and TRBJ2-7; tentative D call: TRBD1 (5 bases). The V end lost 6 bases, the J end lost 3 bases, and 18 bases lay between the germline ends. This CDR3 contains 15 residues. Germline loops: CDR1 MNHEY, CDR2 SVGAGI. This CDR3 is CASRETDSINYEQYF. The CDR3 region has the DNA TGTGCCAGCAGGGAGACCGACAGCATTAACTACGAGCAGTACTTC.

The CDR3 protein is CASSQQQGANSGNTIYF. The CDR3, as DNA: TGCGCCAGCAGCCAACAACAGGGGGCCAACTCTGGAAACACCATATATTTT. The chain recombines TRBV4-3 with TRBJ1-3, with 9 bases aligning to TRBD1. Per the germline V gene, CDR1 is LGHNA and CDR2 is YSLEER. The CDR3 contains 17 residues. V trimming: 2 bases; J trimming: 0 bases; junction bases outside the gene matches: 5.

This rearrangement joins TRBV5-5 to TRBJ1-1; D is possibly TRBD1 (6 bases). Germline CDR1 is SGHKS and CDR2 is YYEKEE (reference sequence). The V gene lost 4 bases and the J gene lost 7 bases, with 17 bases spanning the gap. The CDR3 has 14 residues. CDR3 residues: CASSPTGSHLEAFF. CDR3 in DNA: TGTGCCAGCAGCCCGACAGGTTCGCACCTTGAAGCTTTCTTT.

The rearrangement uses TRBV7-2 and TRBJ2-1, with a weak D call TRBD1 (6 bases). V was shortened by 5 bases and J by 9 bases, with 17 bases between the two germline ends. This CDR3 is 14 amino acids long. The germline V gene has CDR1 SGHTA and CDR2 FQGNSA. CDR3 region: CASSPLSGASEQFF. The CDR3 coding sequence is TGTGCCAGCAGCCCCCTTTCAGGGGCAAGTGAGCAGTTCTTC.

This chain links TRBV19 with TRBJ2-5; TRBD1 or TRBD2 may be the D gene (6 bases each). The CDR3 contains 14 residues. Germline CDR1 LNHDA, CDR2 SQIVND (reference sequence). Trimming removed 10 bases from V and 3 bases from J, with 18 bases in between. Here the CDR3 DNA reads TGTGCCACTCAGCAAACGGGGGCCGAAGAGACCCAGTACTTC. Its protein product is CATQQTGAEETQYF. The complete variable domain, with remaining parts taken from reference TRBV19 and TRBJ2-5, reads DGGITQSPKYLFRKEGQNVTLSCEQNLNHDAMYWYRQDPGQGLRLIYYSQIVNDFQKGDIAEGYSVSREKKESFPLTVTSAQKNPTAFYLCATQQTGAEETQYFGPGTRLLVL.

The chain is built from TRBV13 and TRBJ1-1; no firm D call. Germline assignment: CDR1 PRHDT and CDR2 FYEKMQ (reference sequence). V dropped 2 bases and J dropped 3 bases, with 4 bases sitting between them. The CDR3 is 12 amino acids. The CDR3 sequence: CASSLTDTEAFF. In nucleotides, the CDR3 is TGTGCCAGCAGCTTAACCGACACTGAAGCTTTCTTT.

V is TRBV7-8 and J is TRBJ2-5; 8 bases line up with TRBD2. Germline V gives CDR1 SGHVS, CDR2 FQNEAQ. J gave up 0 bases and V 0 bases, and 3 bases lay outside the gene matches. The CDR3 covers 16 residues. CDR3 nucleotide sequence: TGTGCCAGCAGCTTAGCGCCGGGAGGGAACCAAGAGACCCAGTACTTC. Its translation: CASSLAPGGNQETQYF.

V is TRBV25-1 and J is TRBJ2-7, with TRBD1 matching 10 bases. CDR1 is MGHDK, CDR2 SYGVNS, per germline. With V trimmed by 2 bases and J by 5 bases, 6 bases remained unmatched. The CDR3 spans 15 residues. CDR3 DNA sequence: TGTGCCAGCAGTGAAGGGACAGGGGCCACCCACGAGCAGTACTTC. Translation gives CASSEGTGATHEQYF.

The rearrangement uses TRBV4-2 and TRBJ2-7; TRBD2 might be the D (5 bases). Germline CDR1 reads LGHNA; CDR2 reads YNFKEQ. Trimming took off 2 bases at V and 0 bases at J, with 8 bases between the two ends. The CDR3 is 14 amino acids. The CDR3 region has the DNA TGTGCCAGCAGCCAACAGCGGAGCTCCTACGAGCAGTACTTC. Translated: CASSQQRSSYEQYF.

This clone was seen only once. The CDR3 nucleotides read TGTGCCAGCAGCCATCGAGACAATGAGCAGTTCTTC. Its protein product is CASSHRDNEQFF. The genes are TRBV3-1 (or the pseudogene TRBV3-2) and TRBJ2-1; D not certain. The V end was cut by 3 bases, the J end by 5 bases, with 5 bases between. Germline assignment: CDR1 LGHDT and CDR2 YNNKEL (reference sequence). The CDR3 is made up of 12 amino acids.